These 29 T cell receptor beta chains originate from one sample sequenced in a study of blood T cell repertoires in COVID-19 (dated by TCRdb to 2020 to 2021). Library preparation used the immunoSEQ multiplex PCR assay. Imported from immuneACCESS, the table was reduced by TCRdb to in-frame sequences with V and J called. These copies leave out some clones; in studies compared against another copy, an unresolved V gene accounts for under half, and the cause of the remainder is not known. The sample includes over 30,000 clones, with approximately 78% observed a single time. The leading ten clones occupy roughly two fifths of the sample. Sample: peripheral blood. These receptor sequences come from a man at least 80 years old with active or convalescent COVID-19.

The rearrangement uses TRBV9 and TRBJ1-1, with TRBD1 identical over 7 bases. V lost 4 bases, J lost 5 bases, and 11 bases stayed unmatched. The CDR3 is 15 amino acids. The germline CDR1 and CDR2 sequences are SGDLS and YYNGEE. The CDR3 region has the DNA TGTGCCAGCAGCCTGACAGACAGGGAATGGACTGAAGCTTTCTTT. This sequence encodes CASSLTDREWTEAFF.

This clone was counted only a few times. The rearrangement uses TRBV5-1 and TRBJ2-7; 8 nucleotides match TRBD1. The CDR3 covers 15 residues. Trimming at V came to 0 bases and at J to 0 bases, leaving 2 bases not matched to a gene. The V gene's germline CDR1 is SGHRS and CDR2 YFSETQ. CDR3 protein: CASSLGGQASYEQYF. CDR3 in DNA: TGCGCCAGCAGCTTGGGGGGACAGGCCTCCTACGAGCAGTACTTC.

This clone was counted once. The chain combines TRBV28 with TRBJ1-5; 9 bases agree with TRBD1. Germline V gene lookup returns CDR1 MDHEN and CDR2 SYDVKM. The CDR3 consists of 13 residues. V lost 6 bases, J lost 9 bases, and 6 bases stayed unmatched. The chain's CDR3 is CASRTGGEGPQHF. The DNA of the CDR3 is TGTGCCAGCAGAACAGGGGGCGAGGGGCCCCAGCATTTT.

The chain has TRBV7-3 and TRBJ1-1, with a possible D match to TRBD1 (5 bases). Looked up from germline, CDR1 is SGHTA and CDR2 is FQGTGA. The CDR3 covers 13 residues. Deletions cut 4 bases from V and 0 bases from J, with 6 bases between. Here the CDR3 reads CASSSGLNTEAFF. The CDR3, as DNA: TGTGCCAGCAGCTCAGGGCTGAACACTGAAGCTTTCTTT.

The genes are TRBV30 and TRBJ2-2; weak D call: TRBD2 (6 bases). The CDR3 consists of 14 residues. Germline assignment: CDR1 GTSNPN and CDR2 SVGIG (reference sequence). The V end was cut by 0 bases, the J end by 6 bases, with 11 bases between. CDR3 coding DNA: TGTGCCTGGAGTGTATACGGGAGTGCCGGGGAGCTGTTTTTT. This codes for CAWSVYGSAGELFF. Together with reference TRBV30 and TRBJ2-2, the CDR3 gives the full variable domain: SQTIHQWPATLVQPVGSPLSLECTVEGTSNPNLYWYRQAAGRGLQLLFYSVGIGQISSEVPQNLSASRPQDRQFILSSKKLLLSDSGFYLCAWSVYGSAGELFFGEGSRLTVL.

The chain uses TRBV7-9 and TRBJ2-2; 10 bases line up with TRBD2. J lost 0 bases, V lost 10 bases, and 8 bases had no gene match. This CDR3 region has 16 residues. CDR1 and CDR2 (germline): SEHNR, FQNEAQ (reference sequence). The CDR3 region is CATLNGLAANTGELFF. The DNA of the CDR3 is TGTGCCACTCTGAACGGACTAGCGGCGAACACCGGGGAGCTGTTTTTT.

This clone was recorded once. The chain uses TRBV27 and TRBJ2-5, with D maybe TRBD1 (5 bases). CDR1 and CDR2 from the germline V gene are MNHEY and SMNVEV (reference sequence). V lost 4 bases and J 2 bases, leaving 11 bases between the germline ends. The CDR3 has 14 residues. DNA of the CDR3: TGTGCCAGCAGTTCCTGGCAGGGTCAAGAGACCCAGTACTTC. It translates to CASSSWQGQETQYF.

CDR3 bases: TGTGCCAGCTTTTCAGGGGTGAACACTGAAGCTTTCTTT. It encodes CASFSGVNTEAFF. The J gene is TRBJ1-1, the V gene TRBV6-5, with D possibly matching TRBD1 (6 bases). Germline V gene lookup returns CDR1 MNHEY and CDR2 SVGAGI. Trimming left V 8 bases short and J 0 bases short, with 10 bases between. The CDR3 is 13 residues long.

This rearrangement joins TRBV14 to TRBJ2-1; weak D call: TRBD2 (6 bases). V gave up 4 bases and J gave up 4 bases, with 11 bases separating them. This CDR3 comprises 14 residues. Germline lookup yields CDR1 SGHDN and CDR2 FVKESK. The CDR3 sequence is CASSRGGIYNEQFF. CDR3 nucleotide sequence: TGTGCCAGCAGCCGGGGCGGGATATACAATGAGCAGTTCTTC. The variable domain in full, with the rest retrieved from reference TRBV14 and TRBJ2-1, is EAGVTQFPSHSVIEKGQTVTLRCDPISGHDNLYWYRRVMGKEIKFLLHFVKESKQDESGMPNNRFLAERTGGTYSTLKVQPAELEDSGVYFCASSRGGIYNEQFFGPGTRLTVL.

In its sample, this clone was seen a few times. V and J are TRBV12-3 or TRBV12-4 and TRBJ2-7; D is undetermined. The CDR3 totals 12 residues. V lost 2 bases to trimming and J lost 2 bases, with 4 bases between them. In DNA, the CDR3 is TGTGCCAGCAGTTTAAAGCCCTACGAGCAGTACTTC. It translates to CASSLKPYEQYF.

The chain couples TRBV7-8 to TRBJ1-6; tentative D call: TRBD1 (5 bases). The V and J ends lost 3 bases and 7 bases respectively, with 16 bases between them. The V gene's germline CDR1 is SGHVS and CDR2 FQNEAQ. CDR3 size: 16 residues. This chain's CDR3 is CASSFRDFIRNSPLHF. As DNA, the CDR3 is TGTGCCAGCAGCTTTCGGGACTTCATTAGGAATTCACCCCTCCACTTT.

This clone was counted a few times. The chain couples TRBV7-9 to TRBJ2-1; TRBD2 agrees at 12 bases. The germline V gene encodes CDR1 SEHNR and CDR2 FQNEAQ (reference sequence). The CDR3 spans 16 residues. V lost 5 bases and J lost 4; bases outside the gene matches: 6. The CDR3 spells CASSPVGTSGYNEQFF. For the CDR3, the DNA is TGTGCCAGCAGCCCAGTAGGGACTAGCGGGTACAATGAGCAGTTCTTC. Filled out from reference TRBV7-9 and TRBJ2-1, the complete variable domain reads DTGVSQNPRHKITKRGQNVTFRCDPISEHNRLYWYRQTLGQGPEFLTYFQNEAQLEKSRLLSDRFSAERPKGSFSTLEIQRTEQGDSAMYLCASSPVGTSGYNEQFFGPGTRLTVL.

CDR3 sequence: CASRTDSNEQFF. DNA of the CDR3: TGTGCCAGCAGAACCGATAGCAATGAGCAGTTCTTC. The chain has TRBV11-3 and TRBJ2-1; D not certain. The CDR3 sequence is 12 residues long. V gave up 6 bases and J gave up 6 bases, with 9 bases separating them. CDR1 and CDR2 from the germline V gene are SGHNT and YENEEA.

This chain joins TRBV6-6 and TRBJ2-1; TRBD2 agrees at 7 bases. The CDR3 is made up of 17 amino acids. Germline V gene lookup returns CDR1 MNHNY and CDR2 SVGAGI (reference sequence). The junction had 10 bases not matched to a gene; V was cut back by 5 bases and J by 0 bases. CDR3 sequence (DNA): TGTGCCAGCAGTCCCGTACTAGCGACGAGCTCCTACAATGAGCAGTTCTTC. Amino acids: CASSPVLATSSYNEQFF.

V usage is TRBV27 and J usage is TRBJ2-7; 15 nucleotides agree with TRBD2. Germline loops: CDR1 MNHEY, CDR2 SMNVEV (reference sequence). CDR3 length: 18 amino acids. With 0 bases clipped from V and 2 bases from J, the junction kept 5 bases outside the gene matches. CDR3 sequence reads: CASSLSGLAGGGAYEQYF. CDR3 nucleotide sequence: TGTGCCAGCAGTTTATCCGGACTAGCGGGAGGGGGGGCCTACGAGCAGTACTTC.

V and J are TRBV29-1 and TRBJ1-2, with a tentative D call TRBD1 (6 bases). The germline CDR1 and CDR2 sequences are SQVTM and ANQGSEA. Trimming removed 4 bases from V and 0 bases from J, with 12 bases in between. The CDR3 length is 14 residues. CDR3 nucleotide sequence: TGCAGCGTTGCCGGACAGTCCACTAACTATGGCTACACCTTC. Translated: CSVAGQSTNYGYTF.

The rearrangement joins TRBV7-8 to TRBJ2-7; 7 nucleotides agree with TRBD2. Looked up from germline, CDR1 is SGHVS and CDR2 is FQNEAQ. The V gene end was trimmed by 5 bases and the J gene end by 2 bases; junction bases not matched to a gene: 24. There are 20 residues in the CDR3. In DNA form, the CDR3 reads TGTGCCAGCAGCCGATATACAACCCCGCCCAACGCGGGAGTGGCCTACGAGCAGTACTTC. This codes for CASSRYTTPPNAGVAYEQYF.

CDR3 sequence (DNA): TGTGCCAGCAGCCATTGGACACTTAACACCGGGGAGCTGTTTTTT. Its protein is CASSHWTLNTGELFF. The chain joins TRBV11-1 to TRBJ2-2, with TRBD1 as a possible D gene (5 bases). The V end lost 5 bases, the J end lost 2 bases, and 12 bases lay between the germline ends. The V gene's germline CDR1 is SGHAT and CDR2 FQDESV (reference sequence). The CDR3 sequence is 15 residues long.

The gene calls are TRBV9 and TRBJ2-1, with 13 bases fitting TRBD2. This CDR3 region has 17 residues. The trim removed 3 bases at V and 4 bases at J, leaving 7 bases unmatched. Per germline, CDR1 SGDLS and CDR2 YYNGEE. The CDR3 sequence is CASSGGGLAGTYNEQFF. CDR3 in DNA: TGTGCCAGCAGCGGGGGGGGACTAGCGGGAACTTACAATGAGCAGTTCTTC.

The rearrangement links TRBV7-2 to TRBJ2-1; TRBD2 matches 15 bases. The ends lost 5 bases at V and 10 bases at J; junction bases unmatched: 12. Germline V gives CDR1 SGHTA, CDR2 FQGNSA. The CDR3 is 17 residues long. The CDR3: CASSPPWTSGRGEEQFF. The CDR3 bases are TGTGCCAGCAGCCCCCCATGGACTAGCGGGAGGGGGGAGGAGCAGTTCTTC.

V and J are TRBV5-1 and TRBJ1-1; 11 nucleotides line up with TRBD1. This CDR3 comprises 14 residues. CDR1 is SGHRS and CDR2 is YFSETQ in the germline V gene. V lost 2 bases to trimming and J lost 7 bases; unmatched junction nucleotides: 4. The CDR3 loop reads CASSLGGQGDEAFF. CDR3 coding DNA: TGCGCCAGCAGCTTAGGGGGACAGGGGGATGAAGCTTTCTTT.

J is TRBJ2-3 and V is TRBV11-2, with 9 bases matching TRBD2. The V segment lost 1 base and the J segment 9 bases; nucleotides outside the gene matches: 11. Germline V gene lookup returns CDR1 SGHAT and CDR2 FQNNGV. The CDR3 sequence is 16 residues long. CDR3 loop: CASSLGRLSGRETQYF. In nucleotides, the CDR3 is TGTGCCAGCAGCTTAGGTCGACTTAGCGGGAGAGAAACGCAGTATTTT.

The genes are TRBV19 and TRBJ1-1; the D is unclear. V was cut by 3 bases and J by 7 bases, with 6 bases left in between. Germline V gene lookup returns CDR1 LNHDA and CDR2 SQIVND (reference sequence). The CDR3 covers 11 residues. The CDR3 bases are TGTGCCAGTAGTATCCGGTATGAAGCTTTCTTT. The encoded protein is CASSIRYEAFF.

The chain links TRBV7-9 to TRBJ2-1; TRBD1 might be the D (6 bases). The length of the CDR3 is 19 residues. V gave up 4 bases and J gave up 5 bases, with 27 bases separating them. Germline CDR1 reads SEHNR; CDR2 reads FQNEAQ (reference sequence). The CDR3 nucleotides are TGTGCCAGCAGCTCAATTACGGGACAAATATCCTTCGACAACAATGAGCAGTTCTTC. Its translation is CASSSITGQISFDNNEQFF. Combining the CDR3 with reference TRBV7-9 and TRBJ2-1 gives the whole variable domain DTGVSQNPRHKITKRGQNVTFRCDPISEHNRLYWYRQTLGQGPEFLTYFQNEAQLEKSRLLSDRFSAERPKGSFSTLEIQRTEQGDSAMYLCASSSITGQISFDNNEQFFGPGTRLTVL.

DNA of the CDR3: TGTGCCAGCAGTTTCCCAGGGGGCGCCCACGAGCAGTACTTC. Translating gives CASSFPGGAHEQYF. The genes are TRBV28 and TRBJ2-7; 8 bases are a match to TRBD1. Trimming took 3 bases from V and 5 from J; bases not matched to a gene: 6. This CDR3 is built from 14 residues. Germline CDR1 is MDHEN and CDR2 is SYDVKM.

This clone was observed a few times. DNA for the CDR3: TGTGCCAGCAGAGGACTCTCGGGAGAGCAGTACTTC. Protein sequence: CASRGLSGEQYF. This chain links TRBV27 with TRBJ2-7, with a possible D match to TRBD2 (5 bases). The CDR3 loop spans 12 amino acids. The ends were cut back, 6 bases at V and 7 bases at J, with 13 bases in the middle. Germline-derived CDR1 and CDR2 are MNHEY and SMNVEV (reference sequence).

This clone has just one count. The J gene is TRBJ1-1, the V gene TRBV14; the D is unclear. The CDR3 has 12 amino acids. Trimming removed 0 bases from V and 11 bases from J, with 10 bases in between. Germline CDR1 and CDR2: SGHDN and FVKESK. In nucleotides, the CDR3 is TGTGCCAGCAGCCAAGATAGCTGGAGGGCTTTCTTT. It codes for CASSQDSWRAFF.

The rearrangement uses TRBV3-1 (or the pseudogene TRBV3-2) and TRBJ1-5, with D unresolved. Trimming removed 4 bases from V and 3 bases from J, with 10 bases in between. Germline lookup yields CDR1 LGHDT and CDR2 YNNKEL (reference sequence). The CDR3 runs 14 residues. CDR3 DNA sequence: TGTGCCAGCAGCCCGGGAGAGCCCAATCAGCCCCAGCATTTT. Translating gives CASSPGEPNQPQHF.

Here the CDR3 DNA reads TGTGCCAGCAGTTTACAGGGGATTCTTGGCTACACCTTC. Translating it yields CASSLQGILGYTF. The chain carries TRBV12-3 or TRBV12-4 and TRBJ1-2; tentatively, D is TRBD1 (6 bases). The CDR3 has 13 amino acids. Trimming shortened V by 2 bases and J by 7 bases, and 11 bases separated the two germline ends.